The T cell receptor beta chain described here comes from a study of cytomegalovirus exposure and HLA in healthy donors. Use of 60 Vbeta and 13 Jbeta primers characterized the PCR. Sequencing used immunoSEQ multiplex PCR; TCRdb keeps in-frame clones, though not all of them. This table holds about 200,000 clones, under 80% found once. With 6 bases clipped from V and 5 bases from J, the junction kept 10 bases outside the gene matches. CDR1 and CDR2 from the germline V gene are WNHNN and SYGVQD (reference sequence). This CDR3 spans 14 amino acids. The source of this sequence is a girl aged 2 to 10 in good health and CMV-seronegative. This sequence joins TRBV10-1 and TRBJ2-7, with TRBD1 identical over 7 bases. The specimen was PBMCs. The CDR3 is CASSHRQGSDEQYF. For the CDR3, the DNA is TGCGCCAGCAGCCACCGACAGGGTTCGGACGAGCAGTACTTC.